The TCR beta chain under discussion was sequenced for a study of T cells in Graves' hyperthyroidism and ophthalmopathy. Study-wide points: A median 6.5 months before onset, the model predicted ophthalmopathy.

This clonotype was counted at least ten times. Antigen: not known. Trimming shortened V by 1 base and J by 1 base, and 13 bases separated the two germline ends. The germline V gene encodes CDR1 DFQATT and CDR2 SNEGSKA (reference sequence). The CDR3 is 15 residues long. Ophthalmopathy patients showed a Clinical Activity Score of at least 3, NOSPECS grade of at least 4 and duration under 3 months. The study left out patients who had uncontrolled infection, other autoimmune disease, pregnancy or lactation. RNA transcripts gave rise to amplified TCR beta CDR3 regions. The HTBI primer set was used in a first-round RT-PCR of the TCR CDR3. TCRdb re-called the multiplex PCR reads with MiXCR, one entry per CDR3 protein. This sample has 300,000 to 450,000 distinct CDR3 sequences, with about 14% found just once.

The sequence was collected from a woman aged 25 to 39 with Graves' ophthalmopathy. This chain links TRBV20-1 with TRBJ2-5; D tentatively reads TRBD1 or TRBD2 (6 bases each). The sequenced material came from blood. CDR3 coding DNA: TGCAGTGCTAGAGTGGGGGCGGGGCTCCAAGAGACCCAGTACTTC. Its protein is CSARVGAGLQETQYF.